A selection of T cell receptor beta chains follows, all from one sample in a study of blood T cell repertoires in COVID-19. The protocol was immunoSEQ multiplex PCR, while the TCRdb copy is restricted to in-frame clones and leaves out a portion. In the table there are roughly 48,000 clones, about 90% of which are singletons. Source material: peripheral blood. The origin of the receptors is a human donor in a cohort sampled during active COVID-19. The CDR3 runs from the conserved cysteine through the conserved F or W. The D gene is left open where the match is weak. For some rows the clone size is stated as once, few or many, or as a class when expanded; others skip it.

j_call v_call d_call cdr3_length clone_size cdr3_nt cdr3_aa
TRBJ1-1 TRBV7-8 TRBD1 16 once TGTGCCAGCAGTTCAGTCCCGGGACAGGGATACACTGAAGCTTTCTTT CASSSVPGQGYTEAFF
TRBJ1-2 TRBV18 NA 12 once TGTGCCAGCCAGGGCGTCGGACCTGGCTACACCTTC CASQGVGPGYTF
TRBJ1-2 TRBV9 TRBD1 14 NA TGTGCCAGCAGCTCAAGACAGGGAGTCTATGGCTACACCTTC CASSSRQGVYGYTF
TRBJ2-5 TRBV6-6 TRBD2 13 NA TGTGCCAGCAGTTATTCGGGGGGAGAAGCCCAGTACTTC CASSYSGGEAQYF
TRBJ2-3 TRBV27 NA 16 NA TGTGCCAGCAGTTTATCTGGCAGGGTGGGAACAGATACGCAGTATTTT CASSLSGRVGTDTQYF
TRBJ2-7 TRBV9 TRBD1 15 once TGTGCCAGCAGCGAGGCCCCCGGGACAGCCTACGAGCAGTACTTC CASSEAPGTAYEQYF
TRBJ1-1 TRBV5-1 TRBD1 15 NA TGCGCCAGCAGCGGAGACAGGGGGCACAACACTGAAGCTTTCTTT CASSGDRGHNTEAFF
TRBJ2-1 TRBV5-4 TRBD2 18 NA TGTGCCAGCAGCTGGGGACTAGCGGGGGGGAGCTCCTACAATGAGCAGTTCTTC CASSWGLAGGSSYNEQFF
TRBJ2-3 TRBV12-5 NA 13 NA TGTGCTAGTGGTTTGGGTACAGCAGATACGCAGTATTTT CASGLGTADTQYF
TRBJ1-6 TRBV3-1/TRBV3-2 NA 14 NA TGTGCCAGCAGCCAAGATGGAGGTGACTCACCCCTCCACTTT CASSQDGGDSPLHF
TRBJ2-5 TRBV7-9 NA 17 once TGTGTCAGCAGCTTAAATCAAGTCAGGCAGGCCCGGGGGACCCAGTACTTC CVSSLNQVRQARGTQYF
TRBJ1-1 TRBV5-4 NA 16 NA TGTGCCAGCAGCCCAATACAGGGTGAGGGGAACACTGAAGCTTTCTTT CASSPIQGEGNTEAFF
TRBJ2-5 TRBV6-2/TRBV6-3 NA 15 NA TGTGCCAGCAGTTACGGAGCAGGGGATCAAGAGACCCAGTACTTC CASSYGAGDQETQYF
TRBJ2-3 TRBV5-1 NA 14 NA TGCGCCAGCAGCTGGGGGGAAAGCACAGATACGCAGTATTTT CASSWGESTDTQYF
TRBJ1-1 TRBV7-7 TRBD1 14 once TGTGCCAGCAGCTCAGGGGGTCCAAACACTGAAGCTTTCTTT CASSSGGPNTEAFF
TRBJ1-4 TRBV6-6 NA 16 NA TGTGCCAGCAGTTACGGGGGGGCTGTATCCCCTGAAAAACTGTTTTTT CASSYGGAVSPEKLFF
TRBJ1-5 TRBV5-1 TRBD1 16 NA TGCGCCAGCAGCTTGGATGGCAGGGGGCGAGGGCAGCCCCAGCATTTT CASSLDGRGRGQPQHF
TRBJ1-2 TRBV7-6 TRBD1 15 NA TGTGCCAGCAGCCAGAGGACAGGGGGCAGTGATGGCTACACCTTC CASSQRTGGSDGYTF
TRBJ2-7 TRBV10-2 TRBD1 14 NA TGCGCCAGCAGTGAGACGGGACAGGCCTACGAGCAGTACTTC CASSETGQAYEQYF
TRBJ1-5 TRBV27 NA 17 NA TGTGCCAGCAGTTCTCGATCAGATCCCTTTAGCAATCAGCCCCAGCATTTT CASSSRSDPFSNQPQHF
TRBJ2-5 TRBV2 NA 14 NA TGTGCCAGCAGTGCTGTGACAGTTCAAGAGACCCAGTACTTC CASSAVTVQETQYF
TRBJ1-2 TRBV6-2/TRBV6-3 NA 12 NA TGTGCCAGCAGTCCAGGGGTCGATGGCTACACCTTC CASSPGVDGYTF
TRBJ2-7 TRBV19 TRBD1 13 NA TGTGCCAGTAGTCCCGGGACAGGGGTCGAGCAGTACTTC CASSPGTGVEQYF
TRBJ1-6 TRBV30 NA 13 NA TGTGCCTGGAGTGTAAGAGGGAATTCACCCCTCCACTTT CAWSVRGNSPLHF
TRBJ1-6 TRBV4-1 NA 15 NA TGCGCCAGCAGCCCCTCCGGGGTTCGGGATTCACCCCTCCACTTT CASSPSGVRDSPLHF
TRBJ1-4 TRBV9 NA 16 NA TGTGCCAGCAGCGAATCAGTCAGCCAGGATAATGAAAAACTGTTTTTT CASSESVSQDNEKLFF
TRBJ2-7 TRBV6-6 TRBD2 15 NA TGTGCCAGCAGCCAGCTAGCGGGGAGCTCCTACGAGCAGTACTTC CASSQLAGSSYEQYF
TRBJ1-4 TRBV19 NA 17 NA TGTGCCAGTAGTATAGATCTAAGCGGTCGGTCTAATGAAAAACTGTTTTTT CASSIDLSGRSNEKLFF
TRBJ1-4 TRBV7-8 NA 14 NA TGTGCCAGCAGCCGTTCCACCGTCGAGGGAAAACTGTTTTTT CASSRSTVEGKLFF
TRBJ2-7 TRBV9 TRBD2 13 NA TGTGCCAGCGGCCCCGGGAGGGGCTACGAGCAGTACTTC CASGPGRGYEQYF
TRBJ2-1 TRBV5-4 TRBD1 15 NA TGTGCCAGCAGCTTGTACACAGGGGCCTACAATGAGCAGTTCTTC CASSLYTGAYNEQFF
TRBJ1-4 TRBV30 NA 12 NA TGTGCCTGGAGTTCGGGTTTGGAAAAACTGTTTTTT CAWSSGLEKLFF
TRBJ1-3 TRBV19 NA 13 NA TGTGCCAGCGGACTGGCCTCTGGAAACACCATATATTTT CASGLASGNTIYF
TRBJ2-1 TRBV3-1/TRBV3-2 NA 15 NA TGTGCCAGCGGAAAAGGGGACTCCTCCTACAATGAGCAGTTCTTC CASGKGDSSYNEQFF
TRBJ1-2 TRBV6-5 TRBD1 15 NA TGTGCCAGCAGTACTACAGGGGCCTTCCTCTATGGCTACACCTTC CASSTTGAFLYGYTF
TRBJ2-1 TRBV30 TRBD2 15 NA TGTGCCTGGAGTGTGGGGGGACTAGTCTACAATGAGCAGTTCTTC CAWSVGGLVYNEQFF
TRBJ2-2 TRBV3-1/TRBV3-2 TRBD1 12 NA TGTGCCAGCTGGGGACAGGCCGGGGAGCTGTTTTTT CASWGQAGELFF
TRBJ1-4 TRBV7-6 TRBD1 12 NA TGTGCCAGCAGCTTAGTTCAGGGGGCCTTGTTTTTT CASSLVQGALFF
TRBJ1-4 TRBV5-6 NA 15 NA TGTGCCAGCAGTGAGAGCCCTGCAACTAATGAAAAACTGTTTTTT CASSESPATNEKLFF
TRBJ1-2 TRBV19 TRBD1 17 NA TGTGCCAGTAGTAGGCCCTTGGGAGTTTCAGGGGGCTATGGCTACACCTTC CASSRPLGVSGGYGYTF
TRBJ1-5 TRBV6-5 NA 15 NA TGTGCCAGCAGCAGCACTCAGGGTGCCAATCAGCCCCAGCATTTT CASSSTQGANQPQHF
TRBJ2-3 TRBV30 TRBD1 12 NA TGTGCCTGTTCAGGGGGCAAGGATACGCAGTATTTT CACSGGKDTQYF
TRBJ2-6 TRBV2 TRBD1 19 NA TGTGCCAGCAGTCCCAGGCCGGGACAGGGTCACTCTGGGGCCAACGTCCTGACTTTC CASSPRPGQGHSGANVLTF
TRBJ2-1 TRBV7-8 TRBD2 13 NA TGTGCCAGCCGGGGGGGGATGGTTAATGAGCAGTTCTTC CASRGGMVNEQFF
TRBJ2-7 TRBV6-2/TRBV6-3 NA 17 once TGTGCCAGCAGTTACTTCCCGACCCGGGGGACGACCTACGAGCAGTACTTC CASSYFPTRGTTYEQYF
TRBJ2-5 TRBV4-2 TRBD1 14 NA TGTGCCAGCGCGCAGGGGGAACACCAAGAGACCCAGTACTTC CASAQGEHQETQYF
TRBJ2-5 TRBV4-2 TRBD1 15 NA TGTGCCAGCAGCCAAGATACAGGGGGCTTAGAGACCCAGTACTTC CASSQDTGGLETQYF
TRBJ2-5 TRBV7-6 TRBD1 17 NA TGTGCCAGCAGCCATGACAGGGACGTACTCCAGCAAGAGACCCAGTACTTC CASSHDRDVLQQETQYF
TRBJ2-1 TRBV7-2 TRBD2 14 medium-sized TGTGCCAGCAGCTTATCCACTAGCGGGGGCGCGAGGTTCTTC CASSLSTSGGARFF
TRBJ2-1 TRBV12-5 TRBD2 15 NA TGTGCTAGTGGTTCGACTAGCCGCTCCTACAATGAGCAGTTCTTC CASGSTSRSYNEQFF
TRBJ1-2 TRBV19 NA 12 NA TGTGCCAGTAGGACCACGGGGGGACGGGACCTCTTC CASRTTGGRDLF
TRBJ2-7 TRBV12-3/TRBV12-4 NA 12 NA TGTGCCAGCAGTTTAGTTAGCAACGAGCAGTACTTC CASSLVSNEQYF
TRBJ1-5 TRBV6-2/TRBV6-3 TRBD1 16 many TGTGCCAGCAGTTATCTCCCCCCAGGGGGTGATCAGCCCCAGCATTTT CASSYLPPGGDQPQHF
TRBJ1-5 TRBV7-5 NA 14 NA TGTGCCAGAAGGAGACGACAGGGCAATCAGCCCCAGCATTTT CARRRRQGNQPQHF
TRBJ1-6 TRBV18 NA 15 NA TGTGCCAGCTCACCAGAGTACGCCTATAATTCACCCCTCCACTTT CASSPEYAYNSPLHF
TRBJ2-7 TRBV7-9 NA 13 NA TGTGCCAGCAGCTTAGGCCCAGAATACGAGCAGTACTTC CASSLGPEYEQYF
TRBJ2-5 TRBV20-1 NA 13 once TGCAGTGCTAGTCGGACAGCGCAAGAGACCCAGTACTTC CSASRTAQETQYF
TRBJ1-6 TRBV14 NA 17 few TGTGCCAGCAGCACTTGGGACGGGAGCTCCTATAATTCACCCCTCCACTTT CASSTWDGSSYNSPLHF
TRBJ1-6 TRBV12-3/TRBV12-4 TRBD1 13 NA TGTGCCAGCAGGGGGACAGTCAGAATACCCCTCCACTTT CASRGTVRIPLHF
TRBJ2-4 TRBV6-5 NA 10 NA TGTGCCAGAGGGGCGGACATTCAGTACTTC CARGADIQYF